Listed below are T cell receptor beta chains from one sample, sequenced in a study of T cell changes during pregnancy in multiple sclerosis. Assay used: immunoSEQ multiplex PCR; TCRdb lists only in-frame clones, some missing. The table shows approximately 60,000 clones, with 94% occurring only once. Here the sequenced sample was CD8+ T cells from peripheral blood mononuclear cells, taken in the third trimester of pregnancy. These receptors were obtained from a female donor with multiple sclerosis, enrolled in a pregnancy study. Both conserved end residues are part of each CDR3. A D gene is named only where the DNA matches it firmly. A row's size may be missing; if present it is once, few, many or a size class.

clone size: NA; J gene: TRBJ2-1; V gene: TRBV2; D gene: NA; CDR3 protein: CASSEMDREYNEQFF; CDR3 DNA: TGTGCCAGCAGTGAAATGGACAGAGAGTACAATGAGCAGTTCTTC
clone size: NA; J gene: TRBJ2-7; V gene: TRBV2; D gene: NA; CDR3 protein: CARGGVVGEQYF; CDR3 DNA: TGTGCCCGAGGGGGAGTCGTCGGCGAGCAGTACTTC
clone size: NA; J gene: TRBJ1-3; V gene: TRBV13; D gene: NA; CDR3 protein: CASSLAGASGNTIYF; CDR3 DNA: TGTGCCAGCAGCTTAGCAGGGGCCTCTGGAAACACCATATATTTT
clone size: NA; J gene: TRBJ2-1; V gene: TRBV27; D gene: NA; CDR3 protein: CASHSGLNEQFF; CDR3 DNA: TGTGCCAGCCACTCTGGACTGAATGAGCAGTTCTTC
clone size: NA; J gene: TRBJ2-1; V gene: TRBV19; D gene: TRBD2; CDR3 protein: CASSPGGYYNEQFF; CDR3 DNA: TGTGCCAGTAGTCCGGGAGGGTACTACAATGAGCAGTTCTTC
clone size: NA; J gene: TRBJ2-7; V gene: TRBV11-2; D gene: TRBD2; CDR3 protein: CASSLGSGALYEQYF; CDR3 DNA: TGTGCCAGCAGCTTAGGTAGCGGGGCCCTGTACGAGCAGTACTTC
clone size: NA; J gene: TRBJ1-1; V gene: TRBV5-1; D gene: NA; CDR3 protein: CASSCGQGYFQAFF; CDR3 DNA: TGCGCCAGCAGCTGCGGTCAGGGTTATTTCCAAGCTTTCTTT
clone size: NA; J gene: TRBJ2-7; V gene: TRBV7-8; D gene: TRBD1; CDR3 protein: CASSGQGPSYEQYF; CDR3 DNA: TGTGCCAGCAGTGGACAGGGACCCTCCTACGAGCAGTACTTC
clone size: NA; J gene: TRBJ2-3; V gene: TRBV2; D gene: TRBD2; CDR3 protein: CASSDTSGRTDTQYF; CDR3 DNA: TGTGCCAGCAGTGATACTAGCGGGAGAACAGATACGCAGTATTTT
clone size: NA; J gene: TRBJ2-2; V gene: TRBV6-6; D gene: NA; CDR3 protein: CASSPELANTGELFF; CDR3 DNA: TGTGCCAGCAGCCCCGAGCTAGCAAACACCGGGGAGCTGTTTTTT
clone size: once; J gene: TRBJ2-7; V gene: TRBV7-2; D gene: NA; CDR3 protein: CASSPGRMPSYEQYF; CDR3 DNA: TGTGCCAGCAGCCCCGGTCGTATGCCCTCCTACGAGCAGTACTTC
clone size: NA; J gene: TRBJ1-1; V gene: TRBV27; D gene: NA; CDR3 protein: CASRMRGLRTEAFF; CDR3 DNA: TGTGCCAGCAGAATGAGGGGGTTACGGACTGAAGCTTTCTTT
clone size: NA; J gene: TRBJ2-1; V gene: TRBV27; D gene: NA; CDR3 protein: CASSLASSLQTGSYNEQFF; CDR3 DNA: TGTGCCAGCAGTTTAGCCTCCTCTTTGCAAACGGGCTCCTACAATGAGCAGTTCTTC
clone size: NA; J gene: TRBJ1-1; V gene: TRBV27; D gene: NA; CDR3 protein: CASSPTGNTEAFF; CDR3 DNA: TGTGCCAGCAGTCCCACAGGTAACACTGAAGCTTTCTTT
clone size: NA; J gene: TRBJ2-7; V gene: TRBV29-1; D gene: NA; CDR3 protein: CSVEDPSDYEQYF; CDR3 DNA: TGCAGCGTTGAAGATCCCAGCGACTACGAGCAGTACTTC
clone size: NA; J gene: TRBJ1-4; V gene: TRBV6-1; D gene: NA; CDR3 protein: CASSDETGTNEKLFF; CDR3 DNA: TGTGCCAGCAGTGATGAGACCGGGACAAACGAAAAACTGTTTTTT
clone size: NA; J gene: TRBJ2-7; V gene: TRBV6-5; D gene: NA; CDR3 protein: CASSYSAGPNSYEQYF; CDR3 DNA: TGTGCCAGCAGTTACTCGGCGGGGCCGAACTCCTACGAGCAGTACTTC
clone size: NA; J gene: TRBJ2-1; V gene: TRBV5-1; D gene: TRBD2; CDR3 protein: CASSPLAGGPQFF; CDR3 DNA: TGCGCCAGCAGCCCTCTGGCGGGGGGTCCGCAGTTCTTC
clone size: NA; J gene: TRBJ2-7; V gene: TRBV7-3; D gene: NA; CDR3 protein: CASSLEQGYEQYF; CDR3 DNA: TGTGCCAGCAGCTTAGAACAGGGCTACGAGCAGTACTTC
clone size: NA; J gene: TRBJ2-5; V gene: TRBV2; D gene: NA; CDR3 protein: CASSAPLAALETQYF; CDR3 DNA: TGTGCCAGCAGTGCCCCCTTAGCGGCCCTAGAGACCCAGTACTTC
clone size: NA; J gene: TRBJ2-3; V gene: TRBV6-5; D gene: TRBD2; CDR3 protein: CASSYVAGGGGDTQYF; CDR3 DNA: TGTGCCAGCAGTTACGTTGCGGGAGGTGGTGGAGATACGCAGTATTTT
clone size: NA; J gene: TRBJ2-3; V gene: TRBV5-4; D gene: NA; CDR3 protein: CASSLELGGDTQYF; CDR3 DNA: TGTGCCAGCAGCTTGGAACTAGGGGGAGATACGCAGTATTTT
clone size: NA; J gene: TRBJ2-7; V gene: TRBV7-9; D gene: NA; CDR3 protein: CASTAQDGVYEQYF; CDR3 DNA: TGTGCCAGCACCGCACAGGACGGAGTCTACGAGCAGTACTTC
clone size: NA; J gene: TRBJ2-7; V gene: TRBV5-6; D gene: NA; CDR3 protein: CASSLDVREQYF; CDR3 DNA: TGTGCCAGCAGCTTGGACGTCCGGGAACAGTACTTC
clone size: NA; J gene: TRBJ1-2; V gene: TRBV30; D gene: NA; CDR3 protein: CACPRSDGYTF; CDR3 DNA: TGTGCCTGCCCCCGGTCCGATGGCTACACCTTC
clone size: NA; J gene: TRBJ1-5; V gene: TRBV27; D gene: NA; CDR3 protein: CASSPFPQHF; CDR3 DNA: TGTGCCAGCAGTCCGTTTCCCCAGCATTTT
clone size: NA; J gene: TRBJ2-7; V gene: TRBV29-1; D gene: TRBD1; CDR3 protein: CSVGTGDVYEQYF; CDR3 DNA: TGCAGCGTCGGGACAGGGGATGTTTACGAGCAGTACTTC
clone size: NA; J gene: TRBJ2-5; V gene: TRBV27; D gene: NA; CDR3 protein: CASSLGGLETQYF; CDR3 DNA: TGTGCCAGCAGTTTAGGTGGCCTAGAGACCCAGTACTTC
clone size: NA; J gene: TRBJ2-7; V gene: TRBV13; D gene: TRBD1; CDR3 protein: CASSFNRGIPYEQYF; CDR3 DNA: TGTGCCAGCAGCTTCAACAGGGGAATCCCCTACGAGCAGTACTTC
clone size: NA; J gene: TRBJ2-1; V gene: TRBV4-1; D gene: NA; CDR3 protein: CASSQDWTAREQFF; CDR3 DNA: TGCGCCAGCAGCCAAGACTGGACAGCGCGTGAGCAGTTCTTC
clone size: NA; J gene: TRBJ1-1; V gene: TRBV13; D gene: NA; CDR3 protein: CASSLPSGVGGEAFF; CDR3 DNA: TGTGCCAGCAGCTTACCCTCGGGAGTAGGCGGAGAAGCTTTCTTT
clone size: NA; J gene: TRBJ2-5; V gene: TRBV6-5; D gene: TRBD1; CDR3 protein: CASSYSWTGGQETQYF; CDR3 DNA: TGTGCCAGCAGTTACTCATGGACAGGAGGACAAGAGACCCAGTACTTC
clone size: NA; J gene: TRBJ2-1; V gene: TRBV27; D gene: TRBD2; CDR3 protein: CASSPPGLAGQYQFF; CDR3 DNA: TGTGCCAGCAGTCCCCCGGGACTAGCGGGACAATATCAGTTCTTC
clone size: NA; J gene: TRBJ1-5; V gene: TRBV19; D gene: NA; CDR3 protein: CASSIGQDNQPQHF; CDR3 DNA: TGTGCCAGTAGTATAGGTCAGGACAATCAGCCCCAGCATTTT
clone size: NA; J gene: TRBJ2-7; V gene: TRBV5-4; D gene: NA; CDR3 protein: CASSLFSGVGEQYF; CDR3 DNA: TGTGCCAGCAGCTTGTTCTCGGGAGTGGGGGAGCAGTACTTC
clone size: NA; J gene: TRBJ1-2; V gene: TRBV6-9; D gene: NA; CDR3 protein: CASSYSNVGGGYTF; CDR3 DNA: TGTGCCAGCAGTTATTCGAATGTTGGGGGCGGCTACACCTTC
clone size: NA; J gene: TRBJ2-1; V gene: TRBV19; D gene: NA; CDR3 protein: CASSIIGDLGNEQFF; CDR3 DNA: TGTGCCAGTAGTATAATCGGGGACTTAGGGAATGAGCAGTTCTTC
clone size: NA; J gene: TRBJ1-3; V gene: TRBV11-2; D gene: NA; CDR3 protein: CASSRWDMSSGNTIYF; CDR3 DNA: TGTGCCAGCAGCAGATGGGACATGAGCTCTGGAAACACCATATATTTT
clone size: medium-sized; J gene: TRBJ2-1; V gene: TRBV28; D gene: NA; CDR3 protein: CASSLGRDPLNEQFF; CDR3 DNA: TGTGCCAGCAGTTTAGGGCGGGACCCCTTGAATGAGCAGTTCTTC
clone size: NA; J gene: TRBJ1-1; V gene: TRBV4-3; D gene: NA; CDR3 protein: CASSHPGDEAFF; CDR3 DNA: TGCGCCAGCAGCCATCCGGGAGATGAAGCTTTCTTT
clone size: NA; J gene: TRBJ2-3; V gene: TRBV11-2; D gene: NA; CDR3 protein: CASSLRGAYTDTQYF; CDR3 DNA: TGTGCCAGCAGCTTACGGGGGGCGTACACAGATACGCAGTATTTT
clone size: NA; J gene: TRBJ2-1; V gene: TRBV4-3; D gene: NA; CDR3 protein: CASSQENAQNIEQFF; CDR3 DNA: TGCGCCAGCAGCCAAGAAAACGCACAGAACATTGAGCAGTTCTTC
clone size: NA; J gene: TRBJ2-7; V gene: TRBV19; D gene: TRBD2; CDR3 protein: CASSPVGGADYEQYF; CDR3 DNA: TGTGCCAGTAGTCCCGTCGGGGGGGCGGACTACGAGCAGTACTTC
clone size: NA; J gene: TRBJ2-7; V gene: TRBV13; D gene: TRBD1; CDR3 protein: CASSSGQGYEQYF; CDR3 DNA: TGTGCCAGCAGCAGCGGACAGGGCTACGAGCAGTACTTC
clone size: NA; J gene: TRBJ2-1; V gene: TRBV2; D gene: TRBD2; CDR3 protein: CASSRRFGRASYNEQFF; CDR3 DNA: TGTGCCAGCAGCCGCCGATTCGGGAGGGCTTCCTACAATGAGCAGTTCTTC
clone size: once; J gene: TRBJ2-2; V gene: TRBV5-6; D gene: NA; CDR3 protein: CASSFRGPGELFF; CDR3 DNA: TGTGCCAGCAGCTTCCGAGGCCCCGGGGAGCTGTTTTTT
clone size: few; J gene: TRBJ2-7; V gene: TRBV5-1; D gene: NA; CDR3 protein: CASAAGAYEQYF; CDR3 DNA: TGCGCCAGCGCTGCCGGTGCCTACGAGCAGTACTTC
clone size: NA; J gene: TRBJ2-1; V gene: TRBV5-1; D gene: NA; CDR3 protein: CASSLNGAPYNEQFF; CDR3 DNA: TGCGCCAGCAGCTTGAACGGAGCTCCCTACAATGAGCAGTTCTTC
clone size: NA; J gene: TRBJ2-7; V gene: TRBV10-1; D gene: NA; CDR3 protein: CASSDPGVSYEQYF; CDR3 DNA: TGCGCCAGCAGTGACCCCGGGGTCTCCTACGAGCAGTACTTC
clone size: NA; J gene: TRBJ2-7; V gene: TRBV5-4; D gene: TRBD2; CDR3 protein: CASSLLSSGSYEQYF; CDR3 DNA: TGTGCCAGCAGCTTGCTCTCTAGCGGGAGCTACGAGCAGTACTTC
clone size: NA; J gene: TRBJ1-2; V gene: TRBV6-1; D gene: TRBD1; CDR3 protein: CASSERTGGFGYTF; CDR3 DNA: TGTGCCAGCAGTGAGAGGACAGGGGGCTTTGGCTACACCTTC
clone size: NA; J gene: TRBJ2-1; V gene: TRBV13; D gene: NA; CDR3 protein: CASSPGTGYNEQFF; CDR3 DNA: TGTGCCAGCAGCCCCGGGACTGGGTACAATGAGCAGTTCTTC
clone size: NA; J gene: TRBJ1-1; V gene: TRBV30; D gene: NA; CDR3 protein: CAWSPLPGFTEAFF; CDR3 DNA: TGTGCCTGGAGTCCACTACCCGGGTTCACTGAAGCTTTCTTT
clone size: NA; J gene: TRBJ1-4; V gene: TRBV7-3; D gene: NA; CDR3 protein: CASSSGMREKLFF; CDR3 DNA: TGTGCCAGCAGCTCGGGTATGCGTGAAAAACTGTTTTTT
clone size: NA; J gene: TRBJ1-2; V gene: TRBV28; D gene: TRBD1; CDR3 protein: CASSLSQGALGYTF; CDR3 DNA: TGTGCCAGCAGTTTATCTCAGGGGGCGTTAGGCTACACCTTC
clone size: NA; J gene: TRBJ2-5; V gene: TRBV4-1; D gene: NA; CDR3 protein: CASSRTGTLQYF; CDR3 DNA: TGCGCCAGCAGCCGGACCGGGACTTTACAGTACTTC
clone size: NA; J gene: TRBJ2-1; V gene: TRBV9; D gene: NA; CDR3 protein: CASSVAKGERGLVNEQFF; CDR3 DNA: TGTGCCAGCAGCGTAGCTAAGGGGGAGCGGGGCTTGGTTAATGAGCAGTTCTTC
clone size: NA; J gene: TRBJ1-2; V gene: TRBV11-2; D gene: NA; CDR3 protein: CASSLWREGYTF; CDR3 DNA: TGTGCCAGCAGCTTATGGAGAGAAGGCTACACCTTC
clone size: NA; J gene: TRBJ2-2; V gene: TRBV7-9; D gene: NA; CDR3 protein: CASSLRLGEELFF; CDR3 DNA: TGTGCCAGCAGCTTACGACTGGGTGAGGAGCTGTTTTTT